The subject of this entry is one T cell receptor beta chain. Its cognate antigen is unknown. These data originate in a study of OX40 agonist ivuxolimab in advanced cancers. Study background: People in dose escalation had one of these cancers: hepatocellular carcinoma, melanoma, renal cell or head and neck cancer. Partial responses occurred in three patients (one hepatocellular carcinoma, two cutaneous melanoma). Study results and limitations: Dose levels from 0.1 to 3.0 mg/kg saw CD4+ and CD8+ blood T cells expand clonally by week 6.

If patients had autoimmune disease history or systemic immunosuppression, they were excluded. V shed 2 bases, J shed 6 bases, and the junction held 6 bases outside the gene matches. CDR1 and CDR2 from the germline V gene are GTSNPN and SVGIG (reference sequence). The CDR3 contains 13 residues. Only in-frame clones appear in the TCRdb table, and some are missing; sequencing was by immunoSEQ multiplex PCR. The sample consists of some 65,000 clones, roughly 89% of them appearing once. This clonotype was sampled from an adult with an advanced solid tumor such as melanoma, head and neck, liver or kidney cancer. This specimen consisted of CD4+ or CD8+ T cells sorted from blood, obtained in a trial of the OX40 agonist ivuxolimab. The chain combines TRBV30 with TRBJ2-5; TRBD2 matches 7 bases. The CDR3 loop is CAWSPGEGKTQYF. CDR3 nucleotides: TGTGCCTGGAGTCCCGGGGAGGGGAAGACCCAGTACTTC.